Given below is one TCR beta chain in context. Its antigen remains unknown. This sample was taken from a study of T cell repertoires in cytomegalovirus infection. Broader study findings: Cumulative public TCR beta family frequency identified carriers of CMV plus the relevant HLA.

TCRdb called the reads again in MiXCR, with one record for every CDR3 protein. The sample yields around 900,000 distinct CDR3 sequences, about a third seen once. The receptor comes from a human donor in good health (CMV status not recorded). Some clones in this sample may be carry-over from other donors' samples. This material consisted of cultured CD8+ T cells from PBMCs, taken from culture after CMV antigen stimulation.

The CDR3 DNA reads TGTGCCAGCAGTCCCCGGACAGTAGCTTATTCACCCCTCCACTTT. Translating it yields CASSPRTVAYSPLHF. The chain carries TRBV27 and TRBJ1-6, with D tentatively TRBD1 (6 bases). Trimming took 5 bases from V and 8 from J, leaving 16 bases between them. This CDR3 contains 15 residues. Germline V gives CDR1 MNHEY, CDR2 SMNVEV (reference sequence).